The T cell receptor beta chain under discussion was sequenced for a study of blood T cell repertoires in COVID-19. Background on the study: The cDNA or gDNA used as material had been derived from T cells, B-cell-depleted T cells, or PBMCs.

Participant-given clinical history determined each cohort assignment. Sequencing was performed with immunoSEQ multiplex PCR; in TCRdb, only in-frame clones are kept and a portion is missing. This sample carries around 300,000 clones, approximately 90% of them seen once, and the ten largest clones take roughly 6.3%. Trimming at V came to 5 bases and at J to 4 bases, leaving 7 bases not matched to a gene. The CDR3 is 15 residues long. Germline V gene sequence: CDR1 WNHNN, CDR2 SYGVQD (reference sequence). The clonotype was recovered from a woman aged 40-49 years who had recovered from COVID-19. V gene TRBV10-1 combines with J gene TRBJ2-1, with 8 nucleotides matching TRBD2. The sample taken for sequencing was PBMCs or T cells enriched from blood (not recorded which). CDR3 loop: CASSKSGRDYNEQFF. Written as DNA, the CDR3 is TGCGCCAGCAGTAAAAGCGGGAGAGATTACAATGAGCAGTTCTTC.